What follows is one T cell receptor beta chain and its context. Its antigen target is currently unknown. This specimen belongs to a study of CXCR3-negative and CXCR3-positive naive CD8 T cells (dated by TCRdb to about 2019). Describing the broader study: In total, about 135 million TRB reads were obtained, corresponding to roughly 1.5 +/- 0.3 million reads per library. Data from roughly eleven donors, pooled across two independent experiments, went into the diversity and physicochemical repertoire analyses. The TRBV-TRBJ cluster analysis covered naive subsets from five or six donors and memory cells from 3 donors.

Each CD8+ T cell subset was flow-sorted in triplicate, with about 320,000 cells per subset placed directly into RLT lysis buffer. To keep memory contaminants out, a stringent definition of naive CD8+ T cells was applied: CD45RO-CCR7+CD27+CD95-. Peripheral blood mononuclear cells were isolated from buffy coats by standard density gradient centrifugation. Naive CXCR3-negative and CXCR3-positive CD8+ T cells were flow-sorted on a FACSAria III. An RNeasy Mini Kit was used to extract total RNA from the sorted cells. The research as a whole found: CXCR3 expression partially decreased after cryopreservation, so most assays used freshly isolated PBMCs. Because surface CD5, which is linked to self-reactivity in mice, was comparable between the naive subsets, TCR interaction strength was also inferred from the physicochemical properties of TRB CDR3s. Similar TRBV-TRBJ usage was shown by naive CXCR3-negative and CXCR3-positive cells from the same donor, whereas distinct patterns were shown by memory cells. TRB CDR3s from CXCR3-positive naive cells showed higher hydrophobicity (lower Kidera factor 4), lower energy, and higher strength and volume indices than CXCR3-negative naive cells. Comparably high repertoire diversity was found in both naive subsets, whereas much lower repertoire diversity was found in memory CD8+ T cells.

The CDR3 starts with the cysteine, ends with the phenylalanine, and has 12 residues. No DNA is listed. The germline V gene provides CDR1 SGDLS and CDR2 YYNGEE. The instrument was a NextSeq 550. The Human TCR Profiling Kit (MiLaboratory) was used to prepare UMI-labeled 5' RACE TRB cDNA libraries. cDNA synthesis used the entire amount of extracted RNA, and PCR amplification then used the entire amount of cDNA produced. Libraries were prepared in parallel using an identical number of PCR cycles. In the authors' own workflow: About 53,000 +/- 9,400 unique UMI-labeled TRB cDNA molecules per library were extracted with MIGEC and MiXCR, with at least two reads per UMI required. Each library averaged around 42,000 +/- 9,900 functional in-frame TRB CDR3 nucleotide clonotypes without stop codons. After downsampling to 5000 UMI-labeled TRB molecules per sample, diversity metrics, including normalized Shannon-Wiener and Chao1, were computed in VDJtools. VDJtools was used to calculate clonotype-size-weighted physicochemical properties of the central five CDR3 residues, namely interaction energy, strength, volume and Kidera factor 4. TCRdb reprocessed the reads, reporting each CDR3 protein sequence once and no DNA. The V and J calls, along with clone size, are taken from TCRdb and not from the paper's own processing. For this sample, the table gives 45,000 to 75,000 distinct CDR3 sequences. The top ten constitute 0.42% of the sample.

Sample: naive CXCR3- CD8+ T cells from blood. Read against the paper, the sample's cell subset or site label means: CD45RO-CCR7+CD27+CD95- naive CD8+ T cells lacking CXCR3 (TNR3-). This clonotype originated in a human donor in good health. Some clones in this sample may be carry-over from other donors' samples. The chain joins TRBV9 to TRBJ2-5; checking the TCRdb D call of TRBD2 is not possible without DNA. The CDR3 region has the sequence CASSGTQETQYF.